Given below is one TCR beta chain in context. The antigen is unknown. Germline is not matched at one junction end, which may reflect a read error. Distinct nucleotide sequences in the sample also encode this CDR3. The record originates from a study of graft-versus-host responses after intestinal transplantation. Across the study: Isolated intestinal, liver-intestinal, or multivisceral transplants were what recipients had. Overall study findings and caveats: In patients with graft-donor T cell macrochimerism, allograft graft-versus-host to host-versus-graft clonal ratios were high. GvH clones surfaced in recipient marrow, some emerging earlier in ileum or blood. Declining HvG levels early post-transplant were linked to peak circulating GvH clone levels.

Germline values: CDR1 MNHEY, CDR2 SMNVEV (reference sequence). The CDR3 loop spans 14 amino acids. Assay: immunoSEQ multiplex PCR; the TCRdb copy retains only in-frame clones and omits some. The sample has about 21,000 clones; roughly nine tenths are singletons. The specimen was PBMCs, collected approximately 65 days after intestinal transplantation. This sequence was found in a human patient who received an intestinal transplant, so some T cells may come from the graft donor. This chain uses TRBV27 with TRBJ1-3; TRBD1 matches at 7 bases. The DNA for the CDR3 is TGTGCTAGCAGTTTATCCGCGACAGGGCACACCATATATTTT. Translating gives CASSLSATGHTIYF.